This TCR beta chain was identified in a study of T cell responses to AZD1222 COVID-19 vaccine. Only in-frame clones appear in the TCRdb table, and some are missing; sequencing was by immunoSEQ multiplex PCR. The sample shows about 130,000 clones, approximately 94% of them seen only once. With regard to this clone: Its target is not known.

The CDR3 runs 14 residues. Germline V gene data show CDR1 as KGHSH and CDR2 as LQKENI. V was pared by 3 bases and J by 0 bases, with 9 bases between. Whole-study findings and limits: Spike-specific TCR breadth and depth rose after two AZD1222 doses.

The sample in question was peripheral blood, obtained on day 0 of AZD1222 vaccination. The sequence was obtained from an adult in good health. This chain joins TRBV18 and TRBJ2-7, with D maybe TRBD2 (5 bases). The CDR3 DNA reads as TGTGCCAGCTCACCCCGGGATGGCTCCTACGAGCAGTACTTC. Amino acid sequence: CASSPRDGSYEQYF.